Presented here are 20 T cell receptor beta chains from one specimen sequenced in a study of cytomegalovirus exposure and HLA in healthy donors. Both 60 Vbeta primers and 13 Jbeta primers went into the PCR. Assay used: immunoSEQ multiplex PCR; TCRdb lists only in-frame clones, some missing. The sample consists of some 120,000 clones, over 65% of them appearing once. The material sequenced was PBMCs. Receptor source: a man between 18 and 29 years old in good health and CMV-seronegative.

The CDR3 here is CASSSRTVGANVLTF. CDR3 nucleotides: TGTGCCAGCAGTTCACGGACAGTAGGGGCCAACGTCCTGACTTTC. The chain links TRBV27 to TRBJ2-6; TRBD1 is a possible D gene (6 bases). The CDR3 is 15 residues long. V dropped 4 bases and J dropped 4 bases, with 11 bases sitting between them. Germline V lookup: CDR1 MNHEY, CDR2 SMNVEV (reference sequence).

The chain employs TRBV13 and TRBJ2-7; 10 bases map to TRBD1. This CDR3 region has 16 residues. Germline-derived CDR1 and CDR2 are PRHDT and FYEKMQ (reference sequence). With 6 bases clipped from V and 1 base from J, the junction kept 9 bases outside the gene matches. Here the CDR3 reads CASSALGDRGSYEQYF. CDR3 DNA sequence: TGTGCCAGCAGTGCTTTGGGGGACAGGGGATCCTACGAGCAGTACTTC.

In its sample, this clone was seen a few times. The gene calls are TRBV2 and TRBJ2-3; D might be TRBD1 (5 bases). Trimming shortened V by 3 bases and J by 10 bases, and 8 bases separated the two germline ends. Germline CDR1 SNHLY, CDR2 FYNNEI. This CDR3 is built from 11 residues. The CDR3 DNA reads TGTGCCAGCAGTGACAGGGATGCGCAGTATTTT. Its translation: CASSDRDAQYF.

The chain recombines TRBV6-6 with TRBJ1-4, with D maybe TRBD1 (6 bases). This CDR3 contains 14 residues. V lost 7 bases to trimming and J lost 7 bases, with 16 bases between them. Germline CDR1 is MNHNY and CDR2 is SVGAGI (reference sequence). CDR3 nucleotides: TGTGCCAGCACCCTACAGGGTAGTGGTGAAAAACTGTTTTTT. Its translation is CASTLQGSGEKLFF.

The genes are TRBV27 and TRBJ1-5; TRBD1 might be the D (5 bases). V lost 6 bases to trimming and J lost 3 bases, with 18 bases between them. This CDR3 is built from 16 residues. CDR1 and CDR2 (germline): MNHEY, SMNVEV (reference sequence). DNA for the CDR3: TGTGCCAGCAGAGATAGGGGTTGGAAGGACAATCAGCCCCAGCATTTT. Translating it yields CASRDRGWKDNQPQHF.

CDR3 protein: CASSLDRTGREQYF. The CDR3 nucleotides read TGTGCCAGCAGCTTAGATCGGACAGGGCGCGAGCAGTACTTC. J is TRBJ2-7 and V is TRBV7-6; TRBD1 matches at 8 bases. CDR3 size: 14 residues. Germline V gives CDR1 SGHVS, CDR2 FNYEAQ. Unmatched junction bases numbered 5, after V lost 1 base and J lost 6 bases.

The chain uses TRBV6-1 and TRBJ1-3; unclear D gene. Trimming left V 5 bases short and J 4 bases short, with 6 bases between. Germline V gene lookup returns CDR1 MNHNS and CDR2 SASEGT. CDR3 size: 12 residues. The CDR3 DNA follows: TGTGCCAGCAGTCGGTTGGGAAACACCATATATTTT. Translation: CASSRLGNTIYF.

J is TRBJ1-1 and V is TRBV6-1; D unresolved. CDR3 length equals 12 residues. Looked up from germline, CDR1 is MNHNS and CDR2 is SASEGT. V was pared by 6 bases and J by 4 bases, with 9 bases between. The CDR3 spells CASRQSSTEAFF. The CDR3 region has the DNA TGTGCCAGCAGACAATCAAGCACTGAAGCTTTCTTT.

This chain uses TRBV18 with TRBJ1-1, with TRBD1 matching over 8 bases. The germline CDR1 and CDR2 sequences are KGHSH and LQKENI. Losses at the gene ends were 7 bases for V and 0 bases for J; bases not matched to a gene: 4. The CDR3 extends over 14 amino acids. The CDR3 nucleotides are TGTGCCAGCTGCTTACAGGGGGTGAACACTGAAGCTTTCTTT. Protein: CASCLQGVNTEAFF.

CDR3 bases: TGTGCCAGCACCCCTGAACAGGCAGCTAACTATGGCTACACCTTC. Protein: CASTPEQAANYGYTF. The chain links TRBV5-6 to TRBJ1-2; tentatively, D is TRBD1 (5 bases). Germline values: CDR1 SGHDT, CDR2 YYEEEE. The CDR3 spans 15 residues. Trimming took off 6 bases at V and 0 bases at J, with 15 bases between the two ends.

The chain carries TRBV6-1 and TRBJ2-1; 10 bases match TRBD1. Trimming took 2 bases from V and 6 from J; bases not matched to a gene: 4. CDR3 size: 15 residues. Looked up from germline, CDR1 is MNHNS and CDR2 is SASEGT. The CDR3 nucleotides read TGTGCCAGCAGTGAACCGGGACAGGGGTCCAATGAGCAGTTCTTC. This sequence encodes CASSEPGQGSNEQFF.

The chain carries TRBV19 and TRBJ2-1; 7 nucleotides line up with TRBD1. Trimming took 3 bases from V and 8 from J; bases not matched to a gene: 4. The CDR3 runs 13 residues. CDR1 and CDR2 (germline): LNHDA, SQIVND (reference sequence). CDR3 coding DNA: TGTGCCAGTAGTATGACAGGGTTGTATGAGCAGTTCTTC. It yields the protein CASSMTGLYEQFF.

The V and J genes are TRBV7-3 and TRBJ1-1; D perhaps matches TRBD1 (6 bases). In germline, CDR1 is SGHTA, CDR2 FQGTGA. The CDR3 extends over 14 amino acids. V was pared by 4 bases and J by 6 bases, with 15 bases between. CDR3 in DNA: TGTGCCAGCAGCTGGGGGGGGCAGGGATCTGAAGCTTTCTTT. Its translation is CASSWGGQGSEAFF.

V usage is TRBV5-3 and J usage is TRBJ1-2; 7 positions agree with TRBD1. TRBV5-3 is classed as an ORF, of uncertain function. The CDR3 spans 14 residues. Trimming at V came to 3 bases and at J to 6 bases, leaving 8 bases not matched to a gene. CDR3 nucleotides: TGTGCCAGAAGCTCGATCGACAGGGTCCATGGCTACACCTTC. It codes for CARSSIDRVHGYTF.

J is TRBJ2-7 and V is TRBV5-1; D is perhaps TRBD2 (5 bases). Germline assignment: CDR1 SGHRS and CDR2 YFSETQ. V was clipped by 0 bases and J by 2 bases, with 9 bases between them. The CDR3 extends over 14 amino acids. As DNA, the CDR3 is TGCGCCAGCAGCTTGGGGTGGGGAGCCTACGAGCAGTACTTC. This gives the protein CASSLGWGAYEQYF.

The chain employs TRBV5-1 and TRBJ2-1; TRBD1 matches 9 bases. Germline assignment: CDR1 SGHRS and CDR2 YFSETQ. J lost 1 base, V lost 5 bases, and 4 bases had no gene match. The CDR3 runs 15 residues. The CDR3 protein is CASRAGTGSYNEQFF. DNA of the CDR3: TGCGCCAGCAGAGCCGGGACAGGGTCCTACAATGAGCAGTTCTTC.

The CDR3 spells CASSEATGLRGGYTF. The CDR3, as DNA: TGTGCCAGCAGTGAAGCCACCGGGCTCCGGGGTGGCTACACCTTC. The chain recombines TRBV6-1 with TRBJ1-2; D not resolved. The ends were cut back, 0 bases at V and 7 bases at J, with 15 bases in the middle. CDR3 length equals 15 residues. Looked up from germline, CDR1 is MNHNS and CDR2 is SASEGT.

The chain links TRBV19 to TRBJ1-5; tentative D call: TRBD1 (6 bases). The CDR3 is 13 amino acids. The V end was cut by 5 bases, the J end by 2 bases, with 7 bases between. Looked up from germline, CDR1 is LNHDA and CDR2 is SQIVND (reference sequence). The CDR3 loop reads CASSGQRNQPQHF. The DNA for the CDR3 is TGTGCCAGTAGTGGACAGCGCAATCAGCCCCAGCATTTT. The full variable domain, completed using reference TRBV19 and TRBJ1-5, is DGGITQSPKYLFRKEGQNVTLSCEQNLNHDAMYWYRQDPGQGLRLIYYSQIVNDFQKGDIAEGYSVSREKKESFPLTVTSAQKNPTAFYLCASSGQRNQPQHFGDGTRLSIL.

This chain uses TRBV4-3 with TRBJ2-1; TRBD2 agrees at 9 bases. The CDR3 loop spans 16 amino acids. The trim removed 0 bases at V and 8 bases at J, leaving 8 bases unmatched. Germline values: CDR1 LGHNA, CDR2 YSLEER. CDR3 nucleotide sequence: TGCGCCAGCAGCCAAGATAGTACAGCGGGGGGATATGAGCAGTTCTTC. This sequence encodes CASSQDSTAGGYEQFF.

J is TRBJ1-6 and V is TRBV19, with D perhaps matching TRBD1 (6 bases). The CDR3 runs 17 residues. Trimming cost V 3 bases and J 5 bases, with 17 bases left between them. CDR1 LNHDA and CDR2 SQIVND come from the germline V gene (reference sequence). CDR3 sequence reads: CASSILQGGGNNSPLHF. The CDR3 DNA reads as TGTGCCAGTAGTATCCTACAGGGTGGCGGTAATAATTCACCCCTCCACTTT.